This T cell receptor beta chain was profiled in a study of blood T cell repertoires in COVID-19. Libraries were prepared by immunoSEQ multiplex PCR; TCRdb keeps only in-frame clonotypes and omits some of them. The repertoire includes some 260,000 clones, approximately 88% of them detected once, and roughly a tenth sits in the top ten. Seattle enrolled patients during active infection and tracked them longitudinally. Trimming stripped 4 bases from V and 11 bases from J, with 21 bases between. Germline loops: CDR1 SGHDT, CDR2 YYEEEE. This CDR3 is 14 amino acids long. Sequenced sample: peripheral blood. The TCR sequence derives from a woman in her 70s with COVID-19, enrolled during active disease. The chain has TRBV5-6 and TRBJ1-1; D is unresolved. For the CDR3, the DNA is TGTGCCAGCAGCCTCTCTACCCTCCCCGGTTGGGCTTTCTTT. Translating gives CASSLSTLPGWAFF.